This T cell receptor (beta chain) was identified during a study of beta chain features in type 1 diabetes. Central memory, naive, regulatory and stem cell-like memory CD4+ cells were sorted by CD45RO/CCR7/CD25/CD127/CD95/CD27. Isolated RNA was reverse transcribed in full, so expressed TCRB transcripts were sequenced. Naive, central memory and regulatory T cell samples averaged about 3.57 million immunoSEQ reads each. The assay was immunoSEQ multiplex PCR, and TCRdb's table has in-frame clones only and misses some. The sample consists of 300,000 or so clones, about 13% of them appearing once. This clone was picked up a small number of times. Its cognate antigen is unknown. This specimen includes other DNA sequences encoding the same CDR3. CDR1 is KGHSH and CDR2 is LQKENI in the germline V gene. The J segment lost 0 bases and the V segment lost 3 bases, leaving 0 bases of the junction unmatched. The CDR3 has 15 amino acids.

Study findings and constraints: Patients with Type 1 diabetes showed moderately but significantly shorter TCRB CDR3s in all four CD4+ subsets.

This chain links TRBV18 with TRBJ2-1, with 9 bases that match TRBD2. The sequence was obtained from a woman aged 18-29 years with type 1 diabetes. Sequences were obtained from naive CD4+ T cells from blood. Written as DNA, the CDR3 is TGTGCCAGCTCACCGACTAGCGGCTCCTACAATGAGCAGTTCTTC. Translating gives CASSPTSGSYNEQFF.